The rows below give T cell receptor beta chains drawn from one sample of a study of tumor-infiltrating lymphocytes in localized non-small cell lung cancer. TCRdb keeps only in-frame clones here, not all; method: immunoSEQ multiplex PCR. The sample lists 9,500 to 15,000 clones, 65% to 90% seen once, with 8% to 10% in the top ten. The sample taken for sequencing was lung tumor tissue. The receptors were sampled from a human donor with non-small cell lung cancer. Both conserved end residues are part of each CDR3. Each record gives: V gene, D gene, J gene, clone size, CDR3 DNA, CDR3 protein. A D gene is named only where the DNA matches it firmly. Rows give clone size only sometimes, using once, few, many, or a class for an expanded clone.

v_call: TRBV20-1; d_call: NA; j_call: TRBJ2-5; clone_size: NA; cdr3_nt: TGCAGTGCTAACGAGGGGGAGACCCAGTACTTC; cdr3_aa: CSANEGETQYF
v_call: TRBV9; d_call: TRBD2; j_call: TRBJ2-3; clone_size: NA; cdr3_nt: TGTGCCAGCAGCTCCCGGGGGGGGGCCTACCCCACAGATACGCAGTATTTT; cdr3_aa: CASSSRGGAYPTDTQYF
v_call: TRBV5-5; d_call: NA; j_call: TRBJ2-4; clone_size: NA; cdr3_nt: TGTGCCAGCAGCTCCATGGATAGCTCGGGCATTCAGTACTTC; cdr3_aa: CASSSMDSSGIQYF
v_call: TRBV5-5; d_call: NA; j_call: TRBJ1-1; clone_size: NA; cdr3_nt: TGTGCCAGCAGCTTGGTGGCAGGGACCACTGAAGCTTTCTTT; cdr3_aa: CASSLVAGTTEAFF
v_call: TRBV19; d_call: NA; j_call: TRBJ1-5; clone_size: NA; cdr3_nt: TGTGCCAGTAGTATCCGCCGTGGGAGCAATCAGCCCCAGCATTTT; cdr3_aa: CASSIRRGSNQPQHF
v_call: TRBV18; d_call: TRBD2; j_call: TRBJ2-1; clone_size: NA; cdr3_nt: TGTGCCAGCTCACCGAGAGACCTAGCGGGAGGTACAAATGAGCAGTTCTTC; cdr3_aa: CASSPRDLAGGTNEQFF
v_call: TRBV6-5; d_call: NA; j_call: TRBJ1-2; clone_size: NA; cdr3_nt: TGTGCCAGCAGATATTTAAGCGGCTACACCTTC; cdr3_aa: CASRYLSGYTF
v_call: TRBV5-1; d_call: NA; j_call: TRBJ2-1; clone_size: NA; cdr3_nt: TGCGCCAGCAGGGATTGGGGGGGGGCAACAGTGAGTGAGCAGTTCTTC; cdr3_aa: CASRDWGGATVSEQFF
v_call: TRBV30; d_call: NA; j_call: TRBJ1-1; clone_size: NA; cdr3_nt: TGTGCCTGGACTGGGGCTTCGACGGGGGCGAACACTGAAGCTTTCTTT; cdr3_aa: CAWTGASTGANTEAFF
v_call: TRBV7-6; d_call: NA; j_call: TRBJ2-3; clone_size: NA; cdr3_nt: TGTGCCAGCAGCTTGCAGGCCCTCTTACCCACAGATACGCAGTATTTT; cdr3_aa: CASSLQALLPTDTQYF
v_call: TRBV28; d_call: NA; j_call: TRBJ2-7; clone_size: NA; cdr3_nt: TGTGCCAGCAGTCCGTACCCACTTTTTAAGGCGGGCCCGGACTACGAGCAGTACTTC; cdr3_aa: CASSPYPLFKAGPDYEQYF
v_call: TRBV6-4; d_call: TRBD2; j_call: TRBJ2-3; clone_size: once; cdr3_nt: TGTGCCAGCAGTGACTCCGGGAGGGCCACAGATACGCAGTATTTT; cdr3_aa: CASSDSGRATDTQYF
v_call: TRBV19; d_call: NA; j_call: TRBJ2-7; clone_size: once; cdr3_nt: TGTGCCAGTAGTACACACGAGGCGGGTGTGTACGAGCAGTACTTC; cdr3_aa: CASSTHEAGVYEQYF
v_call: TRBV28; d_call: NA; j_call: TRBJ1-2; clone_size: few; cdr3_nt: TGTGCCAGCAGACATGCTTGGACCCCAACGAAGGCTAACTATGGCTACACCTTC; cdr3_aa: CASRHAWTPTKANYGYTF
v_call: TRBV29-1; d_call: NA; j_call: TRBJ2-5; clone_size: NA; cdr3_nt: TGCAGCGTTGTTAGGGGGGCTCAAGAGACCCAGTACTTC; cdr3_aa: CSVVRGAQETQYF
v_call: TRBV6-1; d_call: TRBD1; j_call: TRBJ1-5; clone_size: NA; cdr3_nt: TGTGCCAGCAGAGGACAGGGCGATCAGCCCCAGCATTTT; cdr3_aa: CASRGQGDQPQHF
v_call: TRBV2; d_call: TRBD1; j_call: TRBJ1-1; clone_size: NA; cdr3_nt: TGTGCCAGCAGTCGACAGGGGAACACTGAAGCTTTCTTT; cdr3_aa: CASSRQGNTEAFF
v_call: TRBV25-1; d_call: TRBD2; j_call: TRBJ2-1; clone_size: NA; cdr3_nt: TGTGCCAGCAGTGAATCCCGAGGACTAGCGGGAGGGAGAGGGGAGCAGTTCTTC; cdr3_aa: CASSESRGLAGGRGEQFF
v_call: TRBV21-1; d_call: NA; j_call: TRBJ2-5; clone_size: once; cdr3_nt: TGTGCCAGCAGCAAAGACCATTACCGTCGGGGGGCTAGCGGGACCCAAGAGACCCAGTACTTC; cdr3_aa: CASSKDHYRRGASGTQETQYF
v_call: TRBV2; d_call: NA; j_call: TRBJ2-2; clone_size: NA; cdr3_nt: TGTGCCAGCACGAGACTAGGTGTGCCCGGGGAGCTGTTTTTT; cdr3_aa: CASTRLGVPGELFF
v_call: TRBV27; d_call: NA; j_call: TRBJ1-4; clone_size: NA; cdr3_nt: TGTGCCAGCAGTTTACCGGGACAAACTAATGAAAAACTGTTTTTT; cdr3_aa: CASSLPGQTNEKLFF
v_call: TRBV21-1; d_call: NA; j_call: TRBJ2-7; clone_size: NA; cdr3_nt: TGTGCCAGCACTCCGGGAACCCACTACGAGCAGTACTTC; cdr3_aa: CASTPGTHYEQYF
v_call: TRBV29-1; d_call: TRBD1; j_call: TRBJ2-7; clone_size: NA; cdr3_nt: TGCAGCGCCAAAATGGGGACAGCGGCATTCGAGCAGTACTTC; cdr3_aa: CSAKMGTAAFEQYF
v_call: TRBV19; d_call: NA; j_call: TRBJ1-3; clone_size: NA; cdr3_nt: TGTGCCAGTAGTAGCGGACGGACTCCAAGAAACACCATATATTTT; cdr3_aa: CASSSGRTPRNTIYF
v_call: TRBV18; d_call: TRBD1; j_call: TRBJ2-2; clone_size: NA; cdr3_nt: TGTGCCAGCTCACCTCGACAGGGCCCCCAAGGGGAGCTGTTTTTT; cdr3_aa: CASSPRQGPQGELFF
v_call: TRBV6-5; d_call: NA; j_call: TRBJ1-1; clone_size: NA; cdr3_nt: TGTGCCAGCAGTTACTCGCGGGGGCTGAGCACTGAAGCTTTCTTT; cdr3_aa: CASSYSRGLSTEAFF
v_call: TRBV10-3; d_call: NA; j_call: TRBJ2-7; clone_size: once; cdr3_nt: TGTGCCATCAGTTGGACGGGGGACTCCTACGAGCAGTACTTC; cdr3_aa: CAISWTGDSYEQYF
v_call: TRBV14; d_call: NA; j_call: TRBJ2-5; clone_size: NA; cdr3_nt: TGTGCCAGCAGCCGCCAACGCTCGGGGACCCAGTACTTC; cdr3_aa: CASSRQRSGTQYF
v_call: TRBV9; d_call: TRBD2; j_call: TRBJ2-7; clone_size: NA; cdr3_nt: TGTGCCAGCATAGGGACTAGCGGGACCTACGAGCAGTACTTC; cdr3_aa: CASIGTSGTYEQYF
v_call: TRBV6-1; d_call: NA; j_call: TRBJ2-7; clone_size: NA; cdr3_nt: TGTGCCAGCAGTCCGTTCCACCACTACGAGCAGTACTTC; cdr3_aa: CASSPFHHYEQYF
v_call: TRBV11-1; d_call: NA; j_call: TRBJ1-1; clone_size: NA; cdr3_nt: TGTGCCAGCAGGACCTCGACAGGCCCCACTGAAGCTTTCTTT; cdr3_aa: CASRTSTGPTEAFF
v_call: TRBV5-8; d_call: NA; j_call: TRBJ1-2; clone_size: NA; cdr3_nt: TGTGCCAGCAGCTTGGCGCCAGTGGATGGCTACACCTTC; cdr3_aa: CASSLAPVDGYTF
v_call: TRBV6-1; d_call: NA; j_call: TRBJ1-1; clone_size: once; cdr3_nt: TGTGCCAGCTTGAACACTGAAGCTTTCTTT; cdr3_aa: CASLNTEAFF
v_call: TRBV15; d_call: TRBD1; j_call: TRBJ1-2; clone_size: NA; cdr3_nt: TGTGCCACCAGCAAGCGACAGGGGCCGGTCGGGGGCTACACCTTC; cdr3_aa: CATSKRQGPVGGYTF
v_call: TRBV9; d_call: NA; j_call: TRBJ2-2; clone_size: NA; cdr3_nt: TGTGCCAGCTCCCACCTCGGGAACACCGGGGAGCTGTTTTTT; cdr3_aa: CASSHLGNTGELFF
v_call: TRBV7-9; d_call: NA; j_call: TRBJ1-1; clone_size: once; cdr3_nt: TGTGCCAGCAGCTCCTTAGTCGGGAACACTGAAGCTTTCTTT; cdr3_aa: CASSSLVGNTEAFF
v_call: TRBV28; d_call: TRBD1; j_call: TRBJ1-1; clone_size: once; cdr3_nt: TGTGCCAGCAGCCTCCGACAGGGTACGAACACTGAAGCTTTCTTT; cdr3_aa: CASSLRQGTNTEAFF
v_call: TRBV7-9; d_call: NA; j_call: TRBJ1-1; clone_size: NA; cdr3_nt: TGTGCCAGCAGTTCTAGCACTGAAGCTTTCTTT; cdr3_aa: CASSSSTEAFF
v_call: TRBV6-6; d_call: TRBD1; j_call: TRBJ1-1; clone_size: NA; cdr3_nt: TGTGCCAGCAGTCGAAGGGGGCAGGGCTCTGAAGCTTTCTTT; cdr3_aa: CASSRRGQGSEAFF
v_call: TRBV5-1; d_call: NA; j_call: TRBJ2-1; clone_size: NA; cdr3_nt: TGCGCCAGCAGCTTGGGGGGCCCCGGGAATGAGCAGTTCTTC; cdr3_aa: CASSLGGPGNEQFF
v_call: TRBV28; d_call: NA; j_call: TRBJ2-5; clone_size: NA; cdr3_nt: TGTGCCAGCAGTTTATTAGGGCAGGGATCGGAGACCCAGTACTTC; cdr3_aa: CASSLLGQGSETQYF
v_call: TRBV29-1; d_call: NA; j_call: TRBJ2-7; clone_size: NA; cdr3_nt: TGCAGCGTTGAATACAGCTATGGGCAGTACTTC; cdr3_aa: CSVEYSYGQYF
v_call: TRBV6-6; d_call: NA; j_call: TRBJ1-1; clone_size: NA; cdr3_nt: TGTGCCAGCAGTTCTCGGGGGTCCCTGAACACTGAAGCTTTCTTT; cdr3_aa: CASSSRGSLNTEAFF
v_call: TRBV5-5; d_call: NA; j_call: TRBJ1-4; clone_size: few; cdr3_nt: TGTGCCAGCAGCTTGGGGCTTAATGAAAAACTGTTTTTT; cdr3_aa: CASSLGLNEKLFF
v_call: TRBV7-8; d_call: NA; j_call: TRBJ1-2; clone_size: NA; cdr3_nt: TGTGCCAGCAGCCGCACAGGGTCAGCTAACTATGGCTACACCTTC; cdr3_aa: CASSRTGSANYGYTF
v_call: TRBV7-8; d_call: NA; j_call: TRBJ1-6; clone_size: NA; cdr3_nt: TGTGCCAGCAGCCCCACGGGGCGGGCGAATAATTCACCCCTCCACTTT; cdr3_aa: CASSPTGRANNSPLHF
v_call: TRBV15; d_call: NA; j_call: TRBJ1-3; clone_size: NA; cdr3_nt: TGTGCCACCAGCAGAGCGGGGGGGCATGGAAACACCATATATTTT; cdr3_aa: CATSRAGGHGNTIYF
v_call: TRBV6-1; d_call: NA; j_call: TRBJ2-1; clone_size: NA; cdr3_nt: TGTGCCAGCAGTGAATGGAGGGGCGAGATGTGGATCTTC; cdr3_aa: CASSEWRGEMWIF
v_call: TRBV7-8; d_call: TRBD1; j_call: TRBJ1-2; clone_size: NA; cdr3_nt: TGTGCCAGCAGCCCGCGGACAGGGGTGGGACATGGCTACACCTTC; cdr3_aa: CASSPRTGVGHGYTF
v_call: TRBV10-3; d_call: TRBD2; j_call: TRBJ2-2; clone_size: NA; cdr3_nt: TGTGCCATCAACAACTCACCGGGACTATCCACCGGGGAGCTGTTTTTT; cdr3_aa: CAINNSPGLSTGELFF
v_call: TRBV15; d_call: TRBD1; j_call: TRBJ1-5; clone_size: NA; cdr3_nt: TGTGCCACTACCGAGACAGGGGGCCTGGGCAATCAGCCCCAGCATTTT; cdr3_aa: CATTETGGLGNQPQHF
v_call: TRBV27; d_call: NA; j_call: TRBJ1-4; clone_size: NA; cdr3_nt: TGTGCCAGCAGTTTCGGAGGACAGCGAGATGAAAAACTGTTTTTT; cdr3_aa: CASSFGGQRDEKLFF
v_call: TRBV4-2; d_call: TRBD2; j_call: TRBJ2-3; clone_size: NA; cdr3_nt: TGTGCCAGCAGCCAAGAACTAGCGGGAGGGACTTCAGATACGCAGTATTTT; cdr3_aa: CASSQELAGGTSDTQYF
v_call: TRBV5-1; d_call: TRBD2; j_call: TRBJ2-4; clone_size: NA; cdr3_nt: TGCGCCAGCAGCGCCCGGACTAGCGGGAGTGGAAACATTCAGTACTTC; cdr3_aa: CASSARTSGSGNIQYF
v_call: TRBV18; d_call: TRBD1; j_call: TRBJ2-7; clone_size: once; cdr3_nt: TGTGCCAGCTCCCCTGACAGGGGGCGCACGACTTTCTACGAGCAGTACTTC; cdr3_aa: CASSPDRGRTTFYEQYF
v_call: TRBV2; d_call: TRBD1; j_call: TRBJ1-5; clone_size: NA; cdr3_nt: TGTGCCAGCAGCGTTCCCGAGACAGGGTTTAAGGGCAATCAGCCCCAGCATTTT; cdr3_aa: CASSVPETGFKGNQPQHF
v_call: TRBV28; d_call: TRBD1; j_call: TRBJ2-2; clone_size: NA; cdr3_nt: TGTGCCAGCAGTTCCGGGGGACAGGACACCGGGGAGCTGTTTTTT; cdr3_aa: CASSSGGQDTGELFF
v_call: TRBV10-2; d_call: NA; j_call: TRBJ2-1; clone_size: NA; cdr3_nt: TGCGCCAGCAGTGAGGGGAATTACAATGAGCAGTTCTTC; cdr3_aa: CASSEGNYNEQFF
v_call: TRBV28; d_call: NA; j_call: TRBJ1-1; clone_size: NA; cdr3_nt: TGTGCCAGCAGTTTATCGGACAGCTACCTTGAAGCTTTCTTT; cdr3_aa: CASSLSDSYLEAFF
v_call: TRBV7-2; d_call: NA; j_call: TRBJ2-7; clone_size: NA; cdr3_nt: TGTGCCAGCAGCCGCGCCGACGAGCAGTACTTC; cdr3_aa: CASSRADEQYF